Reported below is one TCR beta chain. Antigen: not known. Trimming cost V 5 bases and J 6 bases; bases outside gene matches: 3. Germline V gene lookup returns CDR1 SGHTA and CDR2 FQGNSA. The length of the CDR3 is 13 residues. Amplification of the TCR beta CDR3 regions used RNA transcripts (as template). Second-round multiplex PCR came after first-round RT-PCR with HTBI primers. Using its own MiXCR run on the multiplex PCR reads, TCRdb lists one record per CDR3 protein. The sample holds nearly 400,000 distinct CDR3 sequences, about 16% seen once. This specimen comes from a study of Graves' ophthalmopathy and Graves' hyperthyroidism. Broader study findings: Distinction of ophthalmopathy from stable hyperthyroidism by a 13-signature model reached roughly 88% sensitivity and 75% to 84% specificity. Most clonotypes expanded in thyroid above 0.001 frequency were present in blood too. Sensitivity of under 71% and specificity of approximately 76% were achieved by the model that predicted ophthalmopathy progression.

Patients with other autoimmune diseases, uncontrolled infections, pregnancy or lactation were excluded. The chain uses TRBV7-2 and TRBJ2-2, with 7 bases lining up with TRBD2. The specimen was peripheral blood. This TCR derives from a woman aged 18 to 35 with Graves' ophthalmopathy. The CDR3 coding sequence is TGTGCCAGCAGCACGACTAGCCCCGGGGAGCTGTTTTTT. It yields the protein CASSTTSPGELFF. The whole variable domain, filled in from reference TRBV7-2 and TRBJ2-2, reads GAGVSQSPSNKVTEKGKDVELRCDPISGHTALYWYRQSLGQGLEFLIYFQGNSAPDKSGLPSDRFSAERTGGSVSTLTIQRTQQEDSAVYLCASSTTSPGELFFGEGSRLTVL.